This T cell receptor beta chain was identified during a study of CD4 T cell repertoires in COVID-19. The germline V gene has CDR1 MNHEY and CDR2 SVGAGI. V was trimmed by 2 bases and J by 3 bases, leaving 12 bases between them. The CDR3 sequence is 15 residues long. Data came from immunoSEQ multiplex PCR; TCRdb stores just in-frame clones and leaves some out. The sample has some 71,000 clones, around 82% seen once. The clonotype comes from a human donor who had COVID-19. The rearrangement joins TRBV6-5 to TRBJ2-3; perhaps TRBD2 as D (6 bases). Sequences were derived from CD4+ T cells from peripheral blood, sampled after recovery from COVID-19. The CDR3 coding sequence is TGTGCCAGCAGTTACGGGCGGGGCGGAACAGATACGCAGTATTTT. It translates to CASSYGRGGTDTQYF.